This T cell receptor (beta chain) was obtained from a study of tumor-infiltrating lymphocytes in localized non-small cell lung cancer. With respect to this clone: What it recognizes is unknown.

Study-level findings and limits: IM1 and IM2 tumors showed no difference in T-cell fraction.

The table came from immunoSEQ multiplex PCR; TCRdb's copy has only in-frame clones and leaves some out. This sample has tens of thousands of clones, with just under 70% found just once. CDR1 is SGHTA, CDR2 FQGTGA, per germline. With V trimmed by 2 bases and J by 6 bases, 7 bases remained unmatched. The CDR3 is 14 amino acids. This clonotype was obtained from a human donor with non-small cell lung cancer. The chain joins TRBV7-3 to TRBJ2-7; TRBD1 agrees at 7 bases. Sequenced material: lung tumor tissue. The CDR3 coding sequence is TGTGCCAGCAGCTTATCAGGGGGAGTAAGCGAGCAGTACTTC. This encodes CASSLSGGVSEQYF.